The following is a T cell receptor (beta chain) sequence with its context. These data originate in a study of blood T cell repertoires in COVID-19. At the level of the study: Sample material is recorded as cDNA or gDNA derived from T cells, B-cell-depleted T cells, or PBMCs.

Cohort allocation depended upon clinical history that participants reported. As processed by the authors: By means of reference gene primer amplification, nucleated cell counts were estimated. Using immunoSEQ multiplex PCR, the repertoire was profiled, and TCRdb retains in-frame clones only, with some absent. V, J and clone size are taken as reported in that table, and D and trimming were inferred from the DNA itself. In the table there are about 300,000 clones, 75% to 90% of which are singletons. Sequencing input: PBMCs or T cells enriched from blood (not recorded which). The source is a man aged 55 to 69 who had recovered from COVID-19.

CDR3 region: CASSWTPGQKGQPQHF. The CDR3, as DNA: TGTGCCAGCTCATGGACCCCGGGACAAAAAGGTCAGCCCCAGCATTTT. The rearrangement links TRBV18 to TRBJ1-5, with a weak D call TRBD1 (6 bases). The CDR3 is 16 residues long. Germline CDR1 reads KGHSH; CDR2 reads LQKENI. V was pared by 5 bases and J by 6 bases, with 20 bases between.